Each of the 26 T cell receptor beta chains below was sequenced from the same sample in a study of CD8 T cells in ankylosing spondylitis. TCRdb processed the 5' RACE reads anew with MiXCR; each CDR3 protein has one entry. The data contain 300,000 to 400,000 distinct CDR3 sequences, approximately 15% of them singletons. The sequencing sample was made of blood, either unsorted or a sorted T cell fraction (not recorded which). Every receptor here comes from a male donor with ankylosing spondylitis or in good health (not recorded which).

This clonotype was counted a few times. This sequence joins TRBV9 and TRBJ1-1; 7 nucleotides align to TRBD1. Germline CDR1 SGDLS, CDR2 YYNGEE. The junction had 15 bases not matched to a gene; V was cut back by 4 bases and J by 0 bases. CDR3 size: 18 residues. The CDR3 sequence: CASSIPTGKEALNTEAFF. The CDR3 region has the DNA TGTGCCAGCAGCATCCCGACAGGGAAGGAGGCCCTGAACACTGAAGCTTTCTTT.

This clonotype was found a few times. The rearrangement links TRBV30 to TRBJ2-5; D unclear. The V and J ends lost 0 bases and 5 bases respectively, with 10 bases between them. CDR3 length equals 13 residues. Germline V gene sequence: CDR1 GTSNPN, CDR2 SVGIG (reference sequence). The CDR3: CAWSVTRTETQYF. CDR3 nucleotide sequence: TGTGCCTGGAGTGTGACTCGGACGGAGACCCAGTACTTC.

The chain employs TRBV28 and TRBJ2-5; D may match TRBD1 or TRBD2 (5 bases each). Germline V lookup: CDR1 MDHEN, CDR2 SYDVKM. This CDR3 has 14 residues. Trimming took off 5 bases at V and 4 bases at J, with 14 bases between the two ends. The chain's CDR3 is CASSHGTLGETQYF. The CDR3 DNA follows: TGTGCCAGCAGTCATGGGACCCTTGGAGAGACCCAGTACTTC.

The chain links TRBV12-5 to TRBJ2-1; 16 bases line up with TRBD2. Trimming cost V 6 bases and J 12 bases; bases outside gene matches: 8. The length of the CDR3 is 15 residues. CDR1 is LGHNT, CDR2 FRNRAP, per germline. The CDR3 here is CASGGAGTSGRGQFF. In nucleotides, the CDR3 is TGTGCTAGTGGCGGCGCGGGGACTAGCGGGAGGGGGCAGTTCTTC.

This clonotype has more than one count but fewer than ten. The rearrangement links TRBV21-1 to TRBJ2-7; no check of the table's D call, TRBD1, against the DNA was made. TRBV21-1 is tagged as a pseudogene. There are 13 residues in the CDR3. The CDR3 region is CASAIGHSYEQYF. In nucleotides, the CDR3 is TGTGCCAGCGCTATCGGGCACAGTTACGAGCAGTACTTC.

The chain is built from TRBV7-2 and TRBJ2-7; possible D gene TRBD2, 6 bases. The CDR3 length is 13 residues. V was shortened by 3 bases and J by 6 bases, with 12 bases between the two germline ends. Germline V CDR1 and CDR2: SGHTA, FQGNSA. The CDR3 is CASSFRAGGEQYF. The CDR3 DNA follows: TGTGCCAGCAGCTTCCGGGCCGGGGGCGAGCAGTACTTC.

This clonotype was seen many times. The chain carries TRBV4-1 and TRBJ1-2; D possibly corresponds to TRBD1 (6 bases). The V end lost 5 bases, the J end lost 7 bases, and 11 bases lay between the germline ends. Germline V lookup: CDR1 MGHRA, CDR2 YSYEKL. The CDR3 consists of 12 residues. CDR3 amino acids: CASSSGGGGYTF. The CDR3 bases are TGCGCCAGCAGCTCCGGAGGGGGTGGCTACACCTTC.

V usage is TRBV2 and J usage is TRBJ1-5; no clear D. CDR3 length equals 12 residues. Trimming shortened V by 5 bases and J by 7 bases, and 9 bases separated the two germline ends. CDR1 and CDR2 (germline): SNHLY, FYNNEI. CDR3 in amino acids: CASSPAGQPQHF. For the CDR3, the DNA is TGTGCCAGCAGTCCCGCGGGGCAGCCCCAGCATTTT.

This clonotype came up a few times. The CDR3 spells CASSLTRGGTTLQFF. DNA of the CDR3: TGTGCCAGCAGCTTAACACGGGGAGGTACGACCTTGCAGTTCTTC. V usage is TRBV7-9 and J usage is TRBJ2-1, with D perhaps matching TRBD2 (6 bases). Germline loops: CDR1 SEHNR, CDR2 FQNEAQ (reference sequence). The V gene lost 2 bases and the J gene lost 12 bases, with 20 bases spanning the gap. This CDR3 region has 15 residues.

This clonotype was seen many times. Here the CDR3 reads CSVAIGTGNTIYF. The CDR3 nucleotides are TGCAGCGTTGCCATCGGCACTGGAAACACCATATATTTT. J is TRBJ1-3 and V is TRBV29-1, with D hard to call. Trimming left V 4 bases short and J 2 bases short, with 9 bases between. The CDR3 is 13 amino acids. The germline V gene encodes CDR1 SQVTM and CDR2 ANQGSEA.

This chain joins TRBV6-5 and TRBJ2-7, with D uncertain. Germline CDR1 reads MNHEY; CDR2 reads SVGAGI. The CDR3 is 14 residues long. The germline V and J ends were trimmed by 2 bases and 3 bases, with 11 bases remaining between them. The CDR3 nucleotides are TGTGCCAGCAGTTACGCGGAGACCCACTACGAGCAGTACTTC. The encoded protein is CASSYAETHYEQYF.

The chain is built from TRBV4-2 and TRBJ1-2; D perhaps matches TRBD1 (6 bases). V was pared by 3 bases and J by 6 bases, with 8 bases between. The CDR3 length is 12 residues. Germline V gives CDR1 LGHNA, CDR2 YNFKEQ. The CDR3 DNA is TGTGCCAGCAGCCAGGACAGCCATGGCTACACCTTC. As protein: CASSQDSHGYTF.

This clonotype has a handful of counts. The V call is TRBV7-9, the J call TRBJ2-7, with D possibly TRBD2 on 6 matching bases. This CDR3 has 15 amino acids. Germline V gene lookup returns CDR1 SEHNR and CDR2 FQNEAQ (reference sequence). Trimming took off 5 bases at V and 0 bases at J, with 14 bases between the two ends. In DNA, the CDR3 is TGTGCCAGCAGCGCTCGGGACGGGAGCTCCTACGAGCAGTACTTC. Protein product: CASSARDGSSYEQYF. The whole variable domain, remainder taken from reference TRBV7-9 and TRBJ2-7, is DTGVSQNPRHKITKRGQNVTFRCDPISEHNRLYWYRQTLGQGPEFLTYFQNEAQLEKSRLLSDRFSAERPKGSFSTLEIQRTEQGDSAMYLCASSARDGSSYEQYFGPGTRLTVT.

J is TRBJ1-2 and V is TRBV6-1, with a tentative D call TRBD1 (6 bases). With 5 bases removed from V and 7 bases from J, the gap between germline ends came to 20 bases. CDR1 and CDR2 (germline): MNHNS, SASEGT. There are 15 residues in the CDR3. The CDR3 loop reads CASSLGGGLPGGYTF. CDR3 nucleotides: TGTGCCAGCAGTCTAGGTGGGGGCCTCCCGGGTGGCTACACCTTC.

V is TRBV5-5 and J is TRBJ2-1, with a weak D call TRBD2 (7 bases). This CDR3 spans 17 amino acids. V lost 2 bases and J 0 bases, leaving 15 bases between the germline ends. From germline, CDR1 is SGHKS and CDR2 YYEKEE (reference sequence). CDR3 in DNA: TGTGCCAGCAGCTTCGGGGGGACATTGAGCTCCTACAATGAGCAGTTCTTC. Protein: CASSFGGTLSSYNEQFF.

J is TRBJ2-2 and V is TRBV12-3 or TRBV12-4, with D perhaps matching TRBD1 (5 bases). The CDR3 extends over 13 amino acids. Trimming pared 5 bases from V and 6 bases from J, leaving 10 bases between. In DNA, the CDR3 is TGTGCCAGCAGTGCGCAGGGTCCCGGGGAGCTGTTTTTT. Translating it yields CASSAQGPGELFF.

This chain joins TRBV20-1 and TRBJ2-3; D could derive from TRBD1 or TRBD2 (5 bases each). Trimming left V 6 bases short and J 5 bases short, with 18 bases between. From germline, CDR1 is DFQATT and CDR2 SNEGSKA (reference sequence). CDR3 length equals 14 residues. The CDR3 DNA reads TGCAGTGCCCCAGACAGAACTGGAGGAGATACGCAGTATTTT. Translating it yields CSAPDRTGGDTQYF.

The gene calls are TRBV20-1 and TRBJ2-7; TRBD1 or TRBD2 may be the D gene (7 bases each). The ends were cut back, 3 bases at V and 1 base at J, with 13 bases in the middle. From germline, CDR1 is DFQATT and CDR2 SNEGSKA (reference sequence). The CDR3 totals 14 residues. The CDR3: CSASGQGGSYEQYF. The CDR3 DNA reads TGCAGTGCTAGCGGGCAGGGGGGGTCCTACGAGCAGTACTTC.

The chain has TRBV6-5 and TRBJ2-3; TRBD2 matches 9 bases. V lost 4 bases and J lost 8; bases outside the gene matches: 7. CDR1 is MNHEY and CDR2 is SVGAGI in the germline V gene. The CDR3 is 14 residues long. CDR3 loop: CASSLVAGVGTQYF. In DNA form, the CDR3 reads TGTGCCAGCAGTTTGGTAGCGGGAGTAGGTACGCAGTATTTT.

This chain connects TRBV27 to TRBJ1-1; 9 nucleotides match TRBD1. Trimming removed 2 bases from V and 7 bases from J; junction bases left unmatched: 5. Germline V gene lookup returns CDR1 MNHEY and CDR2 SMNVEV (reference sequence). The CDR3 loop spans 14 amino acids. In nucleotides, the CDR3 is TGTGCCAGCAGTTTAAGGACAGGGGAAAGTGAAGCTTTCTTT. As protein: CASSLRTGESEAFF.

The chain links TRBV29-1 to TRBJ1-1; D unresolved. The germline V gene encodes CDR1 SQVTM and CDR2 ANQGSEA. The CDR3 loop spans 14 amino acids. V was pared by 1 base and J by 2 bases, with 11 bases between. CDR3 DNA sequence: TGCAGCGTTGAAGTAAACAGACTCAACACTGAAGCTTTCTTT. Its translation: CSVEVNRLNTEAFF.

The V call is TRBV29-1, the J call TRBJ2-3; D call uncertain. The CDR3 is 12 amino acids. CDR1 SQVTM and CDR2 ANQGSEA come from the germline V gene. The ends were cut back, 7 bases at V and 2 bases at J, with 10 bases in the middle. This CDR3 reads CSGLSPTDTQYF. The DNA for the CDR3 is TGCAGCGGACTCTCCCCCACAGATACGCAGTATTTT.

This clonotype turned up a few times. The rearrangement uses TRBV12-3 or TRBV12-4 and TRBJ2-2; no reliable D call. V dropped 3 bases and J dropped 2 bases, with 10 bases sitting between them. The CDR3 contains 15 residues. The CDR3 DNA is TGTGCCAGCAGTTTTCGGCAGGTTAACACCGGGGAGCTGTTTTTT. It codes for CASSFRQVNTGELFF.

The J gene is TRBJ2-1, the V gene TRBV20-1, with TRBD2 matching over 8 bases. V dropped 6 bases and J dropped 4; count of bases not matched to a gene: 11. CDR3 length equals 15 residues. Germline V gene sequence: CDR1 DFQATT, CDR2 SNEGSKA (reference sequence). CDR3 region: CSANPLAGPYNEQFF. In DNA form, the CDR3 reads TGCAGTGCAAACCCCCTAGCGGGCCCTTACAATGAGCAGTTCTTC.

The chain has TRBV10-2 and TRBJ1-1; D may be TRBD1 (6 bases). Germline CDR1 is WSHSY and CDR2 is SAAADI. The CDR3 runs 13 residues. V was shortened by 6 bases and J by 1 base, with 9 bases between the two germline ends. CDR3: CASRLDRNTEAFF. In nucleotides, the CDR3 is TGCGCCAGCAGGCTGGACAGGAACACTGAAGCTTTCTTT.

The rearrangement uses TRBV5-6 and TRBJ2-6; a possible D gene is TRBD2 (5 bases). Trimming stripped 0 bases from V and 3 bases from J, with 19 bases between. Germline V gene lookup returns CDR1 SGHDT and CDR2 YYEEEE. This CDR3 spans 19 amino acids. The CDR3 sequence is CASSLVIVGDKNGANVLTF. Written as DNA, the CDR3 is TGTGCCAGCAGCTTGGTTATCGTGGGAGACAAAAATGGGGCCAACGTCCTGACTTTC.